This entry concerns a single T cell receptor beta chain. Its antigen is not identified. With a much larger clone just one base away, this may be a read error. When naive CD8 T cells were sorted, they were gated as CD8+CD4-CCR7+CD45RA+. For bulk TCR libraries, previously described methods and listed TCR primers were used. TCRdb used MiXCR to reprocess the PCR reads, holding one entry per CDR3 protein. The profile shows approximately 630,000 distinct CDR3 sequences, about 25% of them singletons. This CDR3 is 15 amino acids long. From germline, CDR1 is LGHNA and CDR2 YSLEER. The data were taken from a study of molecular identifiers for immune sequencing clone quantification. Study as a whole: Four portions were sequenced after RNA from roughly 18,000 or 92,000 naive CD8 cells was split five ways in replicates.

Notes on the study in general: Researchers reportedly could pick up spiked Jurkat TCR RNA from one cell mixed into about a million naive cells.

The J gene is TRBJ1-5, the V gene TRBV4-3, with 9 bases identical to TRBD1. This receptor was obtained from a human donor in good health. Some libraries in this study had Jurkat cell RNA spiked in. Sequenced sample: naive CD8+ T cells from blood, with Jurkat cell RNA spiked in. This sample's subset: FACS-sorted CD8+CD4-CCR7+CD45RA+ naive T cells. The CDR3 DNA reads as TGCTCCAGCAGCCTAAGCACAGGGGGCTTTCAGCCCCAGCATTTT. Translating it yields CSSSLSTGGFQPQHF.